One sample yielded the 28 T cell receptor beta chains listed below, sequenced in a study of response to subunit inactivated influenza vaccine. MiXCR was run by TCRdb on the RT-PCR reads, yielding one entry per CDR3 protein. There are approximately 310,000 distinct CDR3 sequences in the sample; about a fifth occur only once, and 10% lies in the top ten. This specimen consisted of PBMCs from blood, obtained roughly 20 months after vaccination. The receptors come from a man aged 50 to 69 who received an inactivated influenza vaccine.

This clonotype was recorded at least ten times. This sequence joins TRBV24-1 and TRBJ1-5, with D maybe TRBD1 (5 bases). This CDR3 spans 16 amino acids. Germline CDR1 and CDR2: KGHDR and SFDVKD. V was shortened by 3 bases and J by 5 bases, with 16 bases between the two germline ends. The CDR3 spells CATSDKGSHGYQPQHF. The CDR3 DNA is TGTGCCACCAGTGATAAGGGGTCCCACGGATATCAGCCCCAGCATTTT.

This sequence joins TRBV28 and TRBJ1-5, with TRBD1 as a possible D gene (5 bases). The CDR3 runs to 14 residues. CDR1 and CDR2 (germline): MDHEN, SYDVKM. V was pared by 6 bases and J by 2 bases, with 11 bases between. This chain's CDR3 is CASSRATRNQPQHF. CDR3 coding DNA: TGTGCCAGCAGCAGGGCCACTCGCAATCAGCCCCAGCATTTT.

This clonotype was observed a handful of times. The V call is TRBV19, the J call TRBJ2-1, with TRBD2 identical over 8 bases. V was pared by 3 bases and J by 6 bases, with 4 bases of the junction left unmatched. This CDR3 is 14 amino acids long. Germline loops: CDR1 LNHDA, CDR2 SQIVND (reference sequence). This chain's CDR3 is CASSMGLEVNEQFF. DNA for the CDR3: TGTGCCAGTAGTATGGGACTAGAGGTCAATGAGCAGTTCTTC.

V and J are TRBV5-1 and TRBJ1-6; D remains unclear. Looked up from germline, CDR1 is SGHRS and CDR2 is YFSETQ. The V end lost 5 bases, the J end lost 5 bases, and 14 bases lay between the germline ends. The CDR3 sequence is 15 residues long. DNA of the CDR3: TGCGCCAGCAGTTATGCGACGGGGAATAATTCACCCCTCCACTTT. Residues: CASSYATGNNSPLHF.

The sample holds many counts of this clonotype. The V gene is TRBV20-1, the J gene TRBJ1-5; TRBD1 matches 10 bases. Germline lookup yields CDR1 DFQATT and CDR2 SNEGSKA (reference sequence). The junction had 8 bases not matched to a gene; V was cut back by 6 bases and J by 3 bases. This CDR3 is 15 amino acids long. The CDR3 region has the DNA TGCAGTGCAAGGGGACAGGGGTTGGCCAATCAGCCCCAGCATTTT. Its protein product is CSARGQGLANQPQHF.

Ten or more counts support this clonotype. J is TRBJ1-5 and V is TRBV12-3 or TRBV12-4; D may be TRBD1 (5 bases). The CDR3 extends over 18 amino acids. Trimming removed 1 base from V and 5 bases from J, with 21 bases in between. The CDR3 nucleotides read TGTGCCAGCAGTTTAGATCCTAAGGGGAGCAGGGAGCATCAGCCCCAGCATTTT. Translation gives CASSLDPKGSREHQPQHF.

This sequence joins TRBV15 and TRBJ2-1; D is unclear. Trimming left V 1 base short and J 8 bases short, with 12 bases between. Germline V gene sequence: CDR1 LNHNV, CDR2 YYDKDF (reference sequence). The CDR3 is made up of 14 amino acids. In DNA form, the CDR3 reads TGTGCCACCAGCAGAGGCGTAGGTGGATATGAGCAGTTCTTC. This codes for CATSRGVGGYEQFF. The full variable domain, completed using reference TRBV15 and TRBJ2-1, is DAMVIQNPRYQVTQFGKPVTLSCSQTLNHNVMYWYQQKSSQAPKLLFHYYDKDFNNEADTPDNFQSRRPNTSFCFLDIRSPGLGDTAMYLCATSRGVGGYEQFFGPGTRLTVL.

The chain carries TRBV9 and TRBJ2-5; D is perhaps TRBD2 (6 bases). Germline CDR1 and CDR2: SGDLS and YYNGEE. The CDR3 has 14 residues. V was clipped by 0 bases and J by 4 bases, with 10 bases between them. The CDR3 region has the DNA TGTGCCAGCAGCGTAGGTGCGGAGGGAGAGACCCAGTACTTC. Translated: CASSVGAEGETQYF. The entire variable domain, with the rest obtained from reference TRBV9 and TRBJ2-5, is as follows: DSGVTQTPKHLITATGQRVTLRCSPRSGDLSVYWYQQSLDQGLQFLIQYYNGEERAKGNILERFSAQQFPDLHSELNLSSLELGDSALYFCASSVGAEGETQYFGPGTRLLVL.

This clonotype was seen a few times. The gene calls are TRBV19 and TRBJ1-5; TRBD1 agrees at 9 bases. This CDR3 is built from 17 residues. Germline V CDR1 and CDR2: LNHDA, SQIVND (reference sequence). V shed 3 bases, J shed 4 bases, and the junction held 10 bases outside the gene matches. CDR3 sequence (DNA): TGTGCCAGTAGTATGCCCGCCGGGACAGGGTTAAATCAGCCCCAGCATTTT. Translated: CASSMPAGTGLNQPQHF.

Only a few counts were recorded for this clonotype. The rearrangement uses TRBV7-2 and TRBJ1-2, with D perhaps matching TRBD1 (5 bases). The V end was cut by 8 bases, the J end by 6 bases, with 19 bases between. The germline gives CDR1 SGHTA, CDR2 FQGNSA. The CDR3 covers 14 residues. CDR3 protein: CASPGQGHFDGYTF. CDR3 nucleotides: TGTGCCAGCCCTGGGCAGGGCCATTTCGATGGCTACACCTTC.

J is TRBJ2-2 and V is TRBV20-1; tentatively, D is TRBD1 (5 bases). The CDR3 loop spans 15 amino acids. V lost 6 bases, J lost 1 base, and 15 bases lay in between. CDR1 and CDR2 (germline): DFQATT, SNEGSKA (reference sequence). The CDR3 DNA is TGCAGTGCCTCGGGCAGGGTAAAGAACACCGGGGAGCTGTTTTTT. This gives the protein CSASGRVKNTGELFF.

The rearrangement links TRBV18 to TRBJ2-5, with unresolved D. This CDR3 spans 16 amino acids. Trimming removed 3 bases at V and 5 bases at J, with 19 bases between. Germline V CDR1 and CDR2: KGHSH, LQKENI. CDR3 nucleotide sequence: TGTGCCAGCTCACCCTTTACCACCGGCGGTCTGGAGACCCAGTACTTC. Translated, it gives CASSPFTTGGLETQYF.

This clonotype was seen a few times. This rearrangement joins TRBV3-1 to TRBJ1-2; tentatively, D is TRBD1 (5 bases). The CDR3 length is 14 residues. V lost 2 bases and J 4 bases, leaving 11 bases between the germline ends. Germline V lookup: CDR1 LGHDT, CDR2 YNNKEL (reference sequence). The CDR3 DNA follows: TGTGCCAGCAGCCAACCTGGACAAAGCTATGGCTACACCTTC. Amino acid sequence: CASSQPGQSYGYTF.

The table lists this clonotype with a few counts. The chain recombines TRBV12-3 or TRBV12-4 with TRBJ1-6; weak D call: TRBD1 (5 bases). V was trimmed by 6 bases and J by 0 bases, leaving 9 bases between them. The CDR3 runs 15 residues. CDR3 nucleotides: TGTGCCAGCAGCCGACAGAGCTCCTATAATTCACCCCTCCACTTT. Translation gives CASSRQSSYNSPLHF.

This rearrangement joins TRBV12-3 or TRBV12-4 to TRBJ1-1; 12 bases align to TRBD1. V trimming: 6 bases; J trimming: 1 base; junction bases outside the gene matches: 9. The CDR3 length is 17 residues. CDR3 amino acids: CASRPGGDRGPNTEAFF. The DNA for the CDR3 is TGTGCCAGCAGACCGGGGGGGGACAGGGGGCCGAACACTGAAGCTTTCTTT.

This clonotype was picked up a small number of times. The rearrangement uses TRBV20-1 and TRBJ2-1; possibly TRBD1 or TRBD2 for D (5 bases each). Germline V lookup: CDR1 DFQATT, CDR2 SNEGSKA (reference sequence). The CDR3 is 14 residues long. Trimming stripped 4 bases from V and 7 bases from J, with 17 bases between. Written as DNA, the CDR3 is TGCAGTGCTATTCACCGGGGCGCGACTAATGAGCAGTTCTTC. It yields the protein CSAIHRGATNEQFF.

CDR3 in DNA: TGCGCCAGCAGCCAAGAGGGGACAGGGGGCTTCGAGGCTGGGGCCAACGTCCTGACTTTC. As protein: CASSQEGTGGFEAGANVLTF. The chain has TRBV4-3 and TRBJ2-6; 12 positions match TRBD1. V lost 0 bases to trimming and J lost 2 bases; unmatched junction nucleotides: 8. There are 20 residues in the CDR3. Germline V gene lookup returns CDR1 LGHNA and CDR2 YSLEER.

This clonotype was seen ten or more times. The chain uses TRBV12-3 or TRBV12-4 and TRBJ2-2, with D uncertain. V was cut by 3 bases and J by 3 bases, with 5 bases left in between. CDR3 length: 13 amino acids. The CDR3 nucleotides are TGTGCCAGCAGTTTGTGGGACACCGGGGAGCTGTTTTTT. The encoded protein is CASSLWDTGELFF.

For the CDR3, the DNA is TGCAGTGCTAGACTGGACAGACGTTACAATGAGCAGTTCTTC. Amino acid sequence: CSARLDRRYNEQFF. The chain employs TRBV20-1 and TRBJ2-1, with a weak D call TRBD1 (6 bases). The CDR3 consists of 14 residues. Between the trimmed V and J ends, which lost 2 bases and 4 bases, there was a span of 12 bases. Germline loops: CDR1 DFQATT, CDR2 SNEGSKA (reference sequence).

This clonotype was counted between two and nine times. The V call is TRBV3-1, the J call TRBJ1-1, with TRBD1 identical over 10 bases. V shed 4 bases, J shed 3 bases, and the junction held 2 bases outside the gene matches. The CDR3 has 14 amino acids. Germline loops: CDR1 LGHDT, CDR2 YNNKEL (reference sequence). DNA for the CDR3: TGTGCCAGCAGCCCCGGACAGGGGGACACTGAAGCTTTCTTT. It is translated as CASSPGQGDTEAFF.

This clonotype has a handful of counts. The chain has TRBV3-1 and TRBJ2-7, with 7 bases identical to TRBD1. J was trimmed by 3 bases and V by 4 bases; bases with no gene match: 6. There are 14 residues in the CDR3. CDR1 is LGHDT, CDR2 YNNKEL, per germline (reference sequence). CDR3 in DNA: TGTGCCAGCAGCCCTGGGACAGATTACTACGAGCAGTACTTC. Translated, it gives CASSPGTDYYEQYF.

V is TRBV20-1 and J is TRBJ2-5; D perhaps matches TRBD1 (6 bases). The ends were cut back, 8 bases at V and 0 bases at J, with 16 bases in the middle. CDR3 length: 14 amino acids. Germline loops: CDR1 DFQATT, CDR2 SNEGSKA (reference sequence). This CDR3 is CSTTGPPYQETQYF. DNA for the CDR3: TGCAGTACAACAGGGCCCCCGTACCAAGAGACCCAGTACTTC.

DNA of the CDR3: TGTGCCAGCAGTTTTCTGGCAGCTAGCTACGAGCAGTACTTC. Protein sequence: CASSFLAASYEQYF. The chain joins TRBV27 to TRBJ2-7; D gene unclear. The germline CDR1 and CDR2 sequences are MNHEY and SMNVEV (reference sequence). Trimming took off 3 bases at V and 3 bases at J, with 12 bases between the two ends. CDR3 size: 14 residues.

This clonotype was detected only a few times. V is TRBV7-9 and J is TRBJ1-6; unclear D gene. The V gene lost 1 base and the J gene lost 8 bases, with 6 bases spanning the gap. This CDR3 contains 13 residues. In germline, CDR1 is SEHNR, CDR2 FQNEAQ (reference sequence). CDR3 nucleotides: TGTGCCAGCAGCTTAGTGGCTGATTCACCCCTCCACTTT. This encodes CASSLVADSPLHF.

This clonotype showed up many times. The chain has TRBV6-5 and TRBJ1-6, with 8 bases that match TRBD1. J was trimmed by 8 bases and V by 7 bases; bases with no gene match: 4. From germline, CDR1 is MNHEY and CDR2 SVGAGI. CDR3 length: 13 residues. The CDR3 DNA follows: TGTGCCAGCATGGAGACAGGGGATTCACCCCTCCACTTT. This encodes CASMETGDSPLHF.

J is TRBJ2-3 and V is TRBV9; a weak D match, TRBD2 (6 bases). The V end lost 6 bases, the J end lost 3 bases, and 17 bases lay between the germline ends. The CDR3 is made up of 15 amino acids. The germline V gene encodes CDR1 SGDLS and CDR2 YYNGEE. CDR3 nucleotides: TGTGCCAGCAACGCCCTCGGGAGACGAACAGATACGCAGTATTTT. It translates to CASNALGRRTDTQYF.

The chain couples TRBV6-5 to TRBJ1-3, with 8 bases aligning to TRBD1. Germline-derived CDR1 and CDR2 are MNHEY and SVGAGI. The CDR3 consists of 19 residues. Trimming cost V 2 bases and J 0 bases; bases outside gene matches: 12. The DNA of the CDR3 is TGTGCCAGCAGTTACGGTCGAACAGGGGGAACCATCTCTGGAAACACCATATATTTT. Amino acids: CASSYGRTGGTISGNTIYF.

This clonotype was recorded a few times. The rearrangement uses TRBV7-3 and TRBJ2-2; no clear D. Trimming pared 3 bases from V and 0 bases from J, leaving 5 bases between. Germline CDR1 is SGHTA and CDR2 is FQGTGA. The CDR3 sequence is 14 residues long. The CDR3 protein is CASSFGANTGELFF. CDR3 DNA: TGTGCCAGCAGCTTCGGTGCGAACACCGGGGAGCTGTTTTTT. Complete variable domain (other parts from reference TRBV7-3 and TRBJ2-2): GAGVSQTPSNKVTEKGKYVELRCDPISGHTALYWYRQSLGQGPEFLIYFQGTGAADDSGLPNDRFFAVRPEGSVSTLKIQRTERGDSAVYLCASSFGANTGELFFGEGSRLTVL.